One and the same sample provided the 30 T cell receptor beta chains below, sequenced in a study of OX40 agonist ivuxolimab in advanced cancers. Generated by immunoSEQ multiplex PCR, the TCRdb table keeps only in-frame clones and is missing some. The sample has tens of thousands of clones, approximately 86% seen once. Sample: CD4+ or CD8+ T cells sorted from blood, taken in a trial of the OX40 agonist ivuxolimab. The receptor set was obtained from an adult with an advanced solid tumor such as melanoma, head and neck, liver or kidney cancer.

The V and J genes are TRBV18 and TRBJ2-3; D gene uncertain. CDR3 length equals 14 residues. CDR1 KGHSH and CDR2 LQKENI come from the germline V gene. Trimming took 3 bases from V and 1 from J, leaving 8 bases between them. The CDR3 DNA reads TGTGCCAGCTCACCCCTTGGAGGCACAGATACGCAGTATTTT. Its translation is CASSPLGGTDTQYF.

This clone turned up a few times. The chain combines TRBV6-5 with TRBJ2-7; D is possibly TRBD2 (6 bases). The CDR3 length is 13 residues. Germline V gene lookup returns CDR1 MNHEY and CDR2 SVGAGI. The V end was cut by 2 bases, the J end by 7 bases, with 12 bases between. The CDR3 DNA reads TGTGCCAGCAGTTACCCGGGGGTTCGGGAGCAGTACTTC. Protein product: CASSYPGVREQYF.

V is TRBV7-3 and J is TRBJ2-7; 8 nucleotides agree with TRBD1. CDR1 SGHTA and CDR2 FQGTGA come from the germline V gene. The CDR3 is made up of 13 amino acids. Trimming took 5 bases from V and 3 from J; bases not matched to a gene: 3. The CDR3 DNA reads TGTGCCAGCAGCATACAGGGGGGCTACGAGCAGTACTTC. Translating it yields CASSIQGGYEQYF. Together with reference TRBV7-3 and TRBJ2-7, the CDR3 gives the full variable domain: GAGVSQTPSNKVTEKGKYVELRCDPISGHTALYWYRQSLGQGPEFLIYFQGTGAADDSGLPNDRFFAVRPEGSVSTLKIQRTERGDSAVYLCASSIQGGYEQYFGPGTRLTVT.

This clone was recorded once. V and J are TRBV27 and TRBJ2-6; TRBD1 aligns across 9 bases. The V segment lost 2 bases and the J segment 2 bases; nucleotides outside the gene matches: 10. This CDR3 region has 19 residues. From germline, CDR1 is MNHEY and CDR2 SMNVEV (reference sequence). The CDR3 here is CASSLNPNRGQPGANVLTF. In DNA form, the CDR3 reads TGTGCCAGCAGTTTAAACCCCAACAGGGGGCAACCTGGGGCCAACGTCCTGACTTTC.

The V gene is TRBV7-9, the J gene TRBJ2-2, with a tentative D call TRBD1 (5 bases). Germline CDR1 reads SEHNR; CDR2 reads FQNEAQ (reference sequence). This CDR3 is built from 17 residues. Trimming took off 6 bases at V and 3 bases at J, with 20 bases between the two ends. The CDR3 region is CASSKNPQGLYTGELFF. The CDR3 nucleotides read TGTGCCAGCAGTAAAAATCCCCAGGGCTTGTACACCGGGGAGCTGTTTTTT.

This clone was recorded a few times. This chain's CDR3 is CASSSRTGGPGNTIYF. CDR3 nucleotides: TGTGCCAGCAGCTCAAGGACAGGGGGACCTGGAAACACCATATATTTT. The V call is TRBV13, the J call TRBJ1-3; 10 nucleotides agree with TRBD1. After removal of 4 bases from V and 2 bases from J, the junction contained 5 bases not matched to a gene. This CDR3 is built from 16 residues. Germline V gene lookup returns CDR1 PRHDT and CDR2 FYEKMQ (reference sequence).

The chain recombines TRBV2 with TRBJ2-2, with 9 nucleotides matching TRBD1. The germline CDR1 and CDR2 sequences are SNHLY and FYNNEI. The CDR3 has 15 amino acids. Trimming at V came to 6 bases and at J to 5 bases, leaving 7 bases not matched to a gene. The CDR3 reads CASRRTGERTGELFF. CDR3 DNA: TGTGCCAGCAGAAGGACAGGGGAGAGGACCGGGGAGCTGTTTTTT. Full variable domain (remainder filled in from reference TRBV2 and TRBJ2-2): EPEVTQTPSHQVTQMGQEVILRCVPISNHLYFYWYRQILGQKVEFLVSFYNNEISEKSEIFDDQFSVERPDGSNFTLKIRSTKLEDSAMYFCASRRTGERTGELFFGEGSRLTVL.

The chain links TRBV5-1 to TRBJ2-7, with 8 bases aligning to TRBD2. V shed 3 bases, J shed 6 bases, and the junction held 14 bases outside the gene matches. The CDR3 runs to 16 residues. CDR1 is SGHRS, CDR2 YFSETQ, per germline. Here the CDR3 reads CASSSGVSGTSGEQYF. The CDR3 DNA sequence: TGCGCCAGCAGCTCGGGGGTTAGCGGGACCTCGGGCGAGCAGTACTTC.

The CDR3 region is CASSEPGREDGYTF. CDR3 bases: TGTGCCAGCAGTGAGCCGGGCCGAGAGGATGGCTACACCTTC. The chain links TRBV25-1 to TRBJ1-2; D is uncertain. CDR3 length equals 14 residues. V was pared by 3 bases and J by 6 bases, with 14 bases between. Germline loops: CDR1 MGHDK, CDR2 SYGVNS.

The chain has TRBV6-5 and TRBJ2-1; no reliable D call. Germline assignment: CDR1 MNHEY and CDR2 SVGAGI. V was trimmed by 0 bases and J by 1 base, leaving 10 bases between them. This CDR3 contains 16 residues. The CDR3 region is CASSYSVGYSYNEQFF. CDR3 nucleotides: TGTGCCAGCAGTTACTCGGTTGGTTATTCCTACAATGAGCAGTTCTTC.

V is TRBV5-5 and J is TRBJ1-3, with a possible D match to TRBD1 (5 bases). The CDR3 length is 15 residues. Germline CDR1 is SGHKS and CDR2 is YYEKEE (reference sequence). The V end lost 4 bases, the J end lost 4 bases, and 15 bases lay between the germline ends. CDR3 loop: CASSRDLRLGNTIYF. For the CDR3, the DNA is TGTGCCAGCAGCCGGGACCTACGACTCGGAAACACCATATATTTT.

The CDR3 spells CASTPGTGVTFSGYTF. The CDR3 DNA reads as TGTGCCAGCACCCCCGGGACAGGGGTCACCTTCTCTGGCTACACCTTC. The chain is built from TRBV7-8 and TRBJ1-2; 10 nucleotides match TRBD1. The junction had 15 bases not matched to a gene; V was cut back by 7 bases and J by 7 bases. The CDR3 is 16 amino acids. Germline-derived CDR1 and CDR2 are SGHVS and FQNEAQ.

In this sample, this clone turned up once. V is TRBV18 and J is TRBJ1-1; D is perhaps TRBD1 (5 bases). The CDR3 has 14 residues. Per germline, CDR1 KGHSH and CDR2 LQKENI. Trimming removed 3 bases from V and 2 bases from J, with 10 bases in between. DNA for the CDR3: TGTGCCAGCTCACCCGGCAGGGACAACACTGAAGCTTTCTTT. This codes for CASSPGRDNTEAFF.

The chain recombines TRBV18 with TRBJ1-6; 7 bases are a match to TRBD1. Per germline, CDR1 KGHSH and CDR2 LQKENI. The CDR3 totals 21 residues. V shed 2 bases and J 2 bases; nucleotides not matched to a gene: 18. The CDR3 nucleotides read TGTGCCAGCTCACCAAAACTTATAATCCCCCCCCAGGGGGCCTATAATTCACCCCTCCACTTT. Translated: CASSPKLIIPPQGAYNSPLHF.

This clone has a handful of counts. The rearrangement links TRBV27 to TRBJ2-2; D possibly matches TRBD1 or TRBD2 (6 bases each). The CDR3 loop spans 14 amino acids. With 6 bases removed from V and 5 bases from J, the gap between germline ends came to 13 bases. Germline values: CDR1 MNHEY, CDR2 SMNVEV (reference sequence). CDR3 nucleotide sequence: TGTGCCAGCAGGGGGGCGGCGGGAACCGGGGAGCTGTTTTTT. Amino acids: CASRGAAGTGELFF.

The chain uses TRBV5-1 and TRBJ2-2; D remains ambiguous. From germline, CDR1 is SGHRS and CDR2 YFSETQ. With 0 bases removed from V and 1 base from J, the gap between germline ends came to 4 bases. The CDR3 length is 14 residues. This CDR3 reads CASSLEWNTGELFF. As DNA, the CDR3 is TGCGCCAGCAGCTTGGAGTGGAACACCGGGGAGCTGTTTTTT.

The V gene is TRBV19, the J gene TRBJ1-1; maybe TRBD1 (6 bases). Trimming took 2 bases from V and 7 from J, leaving 20 bases between them. The CDR3 length is 16 residues. Germline CDR1 is LNHDA and CDR2 is SQIVND (reference sequence). CDR3: CASSISSGQFLSEAFF. In nucleotides, the CDR3 is TGTGCCAGTAGTATAAGCAGCGGACAGTTCCTCAGTGAAGCTTTCTTT.

This chain uses TRBV7-2 with TRBJ1-4; TRBD1 agrees at 10 bases. The CDR3 extends over 15 amino acids. Germline V gene data show CDR1 as SGHTA and CDR2 as FQGNSA. The J segment lost 7 bases and the V segment lost 5 bases, leaving 7 bases of the junction unmatched. The CDR3 protein is CASSSRTGGGEKLFF. CDR3 nucleotide sequence: TGTGCCAGCAGCAGTCGGACAGGGGGAGGTGAAAAACTGTTTTTT.

The rearrangement uses TRBV19 and TRBJ1-2; possible D gene TRBD1, 6 bases. V gave up 6 bases and J gave up 2 bases, with 10 bases separating them. The CDR3 consists of 13 residues. CDR1 and CDR2 (germline): LNHDA, SQIVND (reference sequence). DNA for the CDR3: TGTGCCAGTAGGATCGGGACAAACTATGGCTACACCTTC. Its translation: CASRIGTNYGYTF.

The chain uses TRBV11-2 and TRBJ2-7, with 10 bases identical to TRBD1. Unmatched junction bases numbered 8, after V lost 1 base and J lost 5 bases. The CDR3 is 16 residues long. The germline V gene encodes CDR1 SGHAT and CDR2 FQNNGV. CDR3 region: CASSLVLGQGRNEQYF. Here the CDR3 DNA reads TGTGCCAGCAGCTTAGTTCTGGGACAGGGGAGGAACGAGCAGTACTTC.

The gene calls are TRBV5-1 and TRBJ2-7; TRBD1 is a possible D gene (6 bases). In germline, CDR1 is SGHRS, CDR2 YFSETQ. The V end lost 3 bases, the J end lost 5 bases, and 15 bases lay between the germline ends. The CDR3 has 14 residues. CDR3 DNA: TGCGCCAGCAGCTCTCTTAACAGGGCCCACGAGCAGTACTTC. Protein: CASSSLNRAHEQYF. The full variable domain, completed using reference TRBV5-1 and TRBJ2-7, is KAGVTQTPRYLIKTRGQQVTLSCSPISGHRSVSWYQQTPGQGLQFLFEYFSETQRNKGNFPGRFSGRQFSNSRSEMNVSTLELGDSALYLCASSSLNRAHEQYFGPGTRLTVT.

Turning to this clone: The sample holds other DNA sequences that translate to the same CDR3. V usage is TRBV5-1 and J usage is TRBJ2-5; D unresolved. V lost 0 bases and J lost 5, with 2 bases in between. Per the germline V gene, CDR1 is SGHRS and CDR2 is YFSETQ. This CDR3 contains 11 residues. The DNA for the CDR3 is TGCGCCAGCAGCTTGGAGGAGACCCAGTACTTC. Encoded protein: CASSLEETQYF.

This chain links TRBV6-5 with TRBJ1-2; 8 nucleotides line up with TRBD1. CDR1 is MNHEY, CDR2 SVGAGI, per germline. Trimming cost V 6 bases and J 8 bases; bases outside gene matches: 8. The CDR3 extends over 13 amino acids. The CDR3 coding sequence is TGTGCCAGCAGCCGCCAGGGGGCGGACGGCTACACCTTC. Translating gives CASSRQGADGYTF.

V and J are TRBV6-5 and TRBJ1-4; TRBD1 might be the D (6 bases). Germline V gene sequence: CDR1 MNHEY, CDR2 SVGAGI. Deletions cut 0 bases from V and 7 bases from J, with 9 bases between. The CDR3 loop spans 14 amino acids. The DNA for the CDR3 is TGTGCCAGCAGTTACTCTGACAGGAGTGAAAAACTGTTTTTT. Protein sequence: CASSYSDRSEKLFF.

The chain combines TRBV7-3 with TRBJ2-7, with 7 bases fitting TRBD2. V shed 4 bases, J shed 7 bases, and the junction held 13 bases outside the gene matches. CDR1 is SGHTA, CDR2 FQGTGA, per germline. The CDR3 spans 15 residues. The CDR3 sequence: CASSSSASGGVEQYF. Written as DNA, the CDR3 is TGTGCCAGCAGCTCATCAGCTAGCGGCGGTGTAGAGCAGTACTTC. The full variable domain, rest sourced from reference TRBV7-3 and TRBJ2-7, is GAGVSQTPSNKVTEKGKYVELRCDPISGHTALYWYRQSLGQGPEFLIYFQGTGAADDSGLPNDRFFAVRPEGSVSTLKIQRTERGDSAVYLCASSSSASGGVEQYFGPGTRLTVT.

The rearrangement uses TRBV11-3 and TRBJ1-2; D remains ambiguous. The CDR3 length is 12 residues. The V gene lost 5 bases and the J gene lost 4 bases, with 8 bases spanning the gap. Germline values: CDR1 SGHNT, CDR2 YENEEA. Here the CDR3 DNA reads TGTGCCAGCAGCGACGGGATCTATGGCTACACCTTC. Protein: CASSDGIYGYTF.

This chain links TRBV6-6 with TRBJ1-1; D not certain. CDR3 size: 16 residues. CDR1 is MNHNY and CDR2 is SVGAGI in the germline V gene (reference sequence). V lost 3 bases and J 3 bases, leaving 17 bases between the germline ends. The CDR3 region has the DNA TGTGCCAGCAGTTATCGGGCAGCCCTATTAGACACTGAAGCTTTCTTT. Translating gives CASSYRAALLDTEAFF.

This clone has just a few counts. The CDR3, as DNA: TGTGCCAGCTCACCACCGGCTAGAAGTGAGCAGTACTTC. Encoded protein: CASSPPARSEQYF. V and J are TRBV18 and TRBJ2-7; D is unclear. Germline CDR1 and CDR2: KGHSH and LQKENI. Trimming removed 0 bases from V and 7 bases from J, with 10 bases in between. The CDR3 is made up of 13 amino acids.

The chain combines TRBV14 with TRBJ2-7, with 7 bases identical to TRBD2. The CDR3 covers 16 residues. Germline CDR1 SGHDN, CDR2 FVKESK. Trimming removed 6 bases from V and 2 bases from J; junction bases left unmatched: 13. The chain's CDR3 is CASSPWGSGYPYEQYF. The CDR3 DNA follows: TGTGCCAGCAGTCCATGGGGTAGCGGGTACCCCTACGAGCAGTACTTC.

The chain employs TRBV7-2 and TRBJ1-1; D unclear. This CDR3 has 15 residues. Germline V gene lookup returns CDR1 SGHTA and CDR2 FQGNSA. V was shortened by 7 bases and J by 0 bases, with 15 bases between the two germline ends. CDR3 bases: TGTGCCAGCATCGCGAGGGCGGGAATGAACACTGAAGCTTTCTTT. Translating gives CASIARAGMNTEAFF.